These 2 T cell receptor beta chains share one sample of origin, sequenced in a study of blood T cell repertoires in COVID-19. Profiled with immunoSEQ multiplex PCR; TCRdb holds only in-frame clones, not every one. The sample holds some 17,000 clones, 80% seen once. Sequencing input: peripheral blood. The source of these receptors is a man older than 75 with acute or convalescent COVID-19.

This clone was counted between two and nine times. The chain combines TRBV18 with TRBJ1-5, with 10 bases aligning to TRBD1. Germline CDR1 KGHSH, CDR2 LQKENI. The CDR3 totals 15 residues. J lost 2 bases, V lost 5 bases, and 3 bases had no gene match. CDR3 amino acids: CASSTGQGGNQPQHF. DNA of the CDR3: TGTGCCAGCTCAACCGGACAGGGGGGCAATCAGCCCCAGCATTTT.

The CDR3 DNA is TGTGCCAGTTCGACTAGCGGGGCGAACACCGGGGAGCTGTTTTTT. Its protein is CASSTSGANTGELFF. The genes are TRBV19 and TRBJ2-2; 11 bases map to TRBD2. The CDR3 runs 15 residues. Trimming removed 8 bases from V and 0 bases from J; junction bases left unmatched: 2. Per the germline V gene, CDR1 is LNHDA and CDR2 is SQIVND (reference sequence).